A single sample gave rise to the 30 T cell receptor beta chains below, sequenced in a study of identical twins. TCRdb recomputed calls from the 5' RACE reads with MiXCR, one row per CDR3 protein. The data contain about 490,000 distinct CDR3 sequences, 13% to 15% of them singletons. The data also belong to a second study, concerning yellow fever vaccine responses in identical twins.

The sequenced material came from CD4+ T cells sorted from blood. Source of these receptors: a woman under 30 in good health.

This clonotype occurred many times. The chain recombines TRBV6-2 or TRBV6-3 with TRBJ2-1; 8 positions agree with TRBD2. This CDR3 spans 14 amino acids. After removal of 3 bases from V and 7 bases from J, the junction contained 5 bases not matched to a gene. In germline, CDR1 is MNHEY, CDR2 SVGEGT. CDR3 residues: CASSYKREWNEQFF. For the CDR3, the DNA is TGTGCCAGCAGTTATAAGCGGGAGTGGAATGAGCAGTTCTTC.

The chain combines TRBV11-2 with TRBJ2-1, with a tentative D call TRBD2 (6 bases). The CDR3 totals 17 residues. The germline gives CDR1 SGHAT, CDR2 FQNNGV. V lost 2 bases and J 0 bases, leaving 14 bases between the germline ends. CDR3 DNA sequence: TGTGCCAGCAGCTTATACCTGCGGGGAACCTCCTACAATGAGCAGTTCTTC. This gives the protein CASSLYLRGTSYNEQFF.

This clonotype was seen more than once but under ten times. The chain combines TRBV7-9 with TRBJ1-2; D may be TRBD1 (6 bases). Germline CDR1 and CDR2: SEHNR and FQNEAQ (reference sequence). The CDR3 runs 16 residues. Trimming removed 6 bases at V and 5 bases at J, with 22 bases between. The CDR3 DNA is TGTGCCAGCAGTAGTAGCGGGTTACGGACAGAGTATGGCTACACCTTC. Translated: CASSSSGLRTEYGYTF.

In this sample, this clonotype turned up a few times. The J gene is TRBJ1-3, the V gene TRBV7-9; no clear D. The V end was cut by 2 bases, the J end by 1 base, with 9 bases between. This CDR3 is 15 amino acids long. In germline, CDR1 is SEHNR, CDR2 FQNEAQ (reference sequence). The CDR3 sequence: CASSLMGSSGNTIYF. For the CDR3, the DNA is TGTGCCAGCAGCTTAATGGGATCTTCTGGAAACACCATATATTTT.

The chain carries TRBV6-1 and TRBJ2-2; perhaps TRBD2 as D (7 bases). V was pared by 7 bases and J by 1 base, with 16 bases between. This CDR3 has 16 residues. Germline V lookup: CDR1 MNHNS, CDR2 SASEGT. The CDR3 sequence: CASTLGGARNTGELFF. The CDR3 DNA sequence: TGTGCCAGCACCTTGGGGGGGGCACGGAACACCGGGGAGCTGTTTTTT.

The chain uses TRBV20-1 and TRBJ2-2; D gene unclear. V lost 7 bases to trimming and J lost 2 bases, with 11 bases between them. The CDR3 is made up of 13 amino acids. The germline CDR1 and CDR2 sequences are DFQATT and SNEGSKA (reference sequence). In nucleotides, the CDR3 is TGCAGTGGGATACACTATAACACCGGGGAGCTGTTTTTT. Protein: CSGIHYNTGELFF.

The V and J genes are TRBV20-1 and TRBJ2-1; 7 bases line up with TRBD2. Germline CDR1 and CDR2: DFQATT and SNEGSKA (reference sequence). This CDR3 contains 14 residues. V gave up 4 bases and J gave up 10 bases; unmatched junction bases: 13. The CDR3 is CSATGGTQPPEQFF. The CDR3 coding sequence is TGCAGTGCTACCGGGGGGACGCAACCACCAGAGCAGTTCTTC.

Regarding this clonotype: Its ends do not fully match the called genes, so a read error is possible. J is TRBJ1-1 and V is TRBV7-2; no reliable D call. Germline V lookup: CDR1 SGHTA, CDR2 FQGNSA. The CDR3 totals 12 residues. The CDR3 DNA reads as TGTGCCAGCAGCTTAGATGTTGGCCAGGTAGTCTTT. Encoded protein: CASSLDVGQVVF.

The CDR3 bases are TGTGCCAGCGGCATAGACAGCGACTATGGCTACACCTTC. Translation: CASGIDSDYGYTF. This chain uses TRBV3-1 with TRBJ1-2; a weak D match, TRBD1 (5 bases). Germline loops: CDR1 LGHDT, CDR2 YNNKEL (reference sequence). Trimming left V 8 bases short and J 3 bases short, with 13 bases between. The CDR3 sequence is 13 residues long.

This clonotype has more than one count but fewer than ten. The chain combines TRBV12-3 or TRBV12-4 with TRBJ1-3; TRBD1 might be the D (6 bases). The CDR3 consists of 17 residues. Trimming left V 7 bases short and J 0 bases short, with 19 bases between. The CDR3 protein is CASTNRVPQISGNTIYF. The CDR3 DNA sequence: TGTGCCAGCACCAACAGGGTTCCCCAGATCTCTGGAAACACCATATATTTT.

This clonotype was seen a few times. The V and J genes are TRBV10-3 and TRBJ1-5; no clear D gene. V was pared by 0 bases and J by 3 bases, with 9 bases between. CDR1 and CDR2 from the germline V gene are ENHRY and SYGVKD. This CDR3 contains 15 residues. The CDR3 nucleotides read TGTGCCATCAGTGAGTCGAGTCCCATCAATCAGCCCCAGCATTTT. It yields the protein CAISESSPINQPQHF.

The CDR3 loop reads CASSRSGNTIYF. CDR3 coding DNA: TGTGCCAGCAGTCGCTCCGGAAACACCATATATTTT. The chain combines TRBV14 with TRBJ1-3; D remains ambiguous. CDR1 is SGHDN, CDR2 FVKESK, per germline. The ends were cut back, 6 bases at V and 4 bases at J, with 7 bases in the middle. The CDR3 is made up of 12 amino acids.

The chain combines TRBV5-8 with TRBJ2-2; D not certain. This CDR3 spans 15 amino acids. V lost 9 bases, J lost 0 bases, and 15 bases lay in between. Germline V gives CDR1 SGHTS, CDR2 YDEGEE. The CDR3 nucleotides read TGTGCCACCCGCAATGAGATAGCGAACACCGGGGAGCTGTTTTTT. Protein: CATRNEIANTGELFF. The whole variable domain, filled in from reference TRBV5-8 and TRBJ2-2, reads EAGVTQSPTHLIKTRGQQATLRCSPISGHTSVYWYQQALGLGLQFLLWYDEGEERNRGNFPPRFSGRQFPNYSSELNVNALELEDSALYLCATRNEIANTGELFFGEGSRLTVL.

J is TRBJ2-1 and V is TRBV11-1; no reliable D call. V lost 5 bases and J lost 0, with 20 bases in between. The CDR3 contains 18 residues. Germline V gene sequence: CDR1 SGHAT, CDR2 FQDESV (reference sequence). The CDR3 DNA reads TGTGCCAGCAGCCCTCAAGGCAGCGTCCCCAGCTCCTACAATGAGCAGTTCTTC. Translated: CASSPQGSVPSSYNEQFF.

The chain uses TRBV12-3 or TRBV12-4 and TRBJ2-5, with D perhaps assigned TRBD1 or TRBD2 (5 bases each). CDR3 length equals 14 residues. Trimming removed 5 bases from V and 3 bases from J, with 13 bases in between. This CDR3 is CASSLGTVEETQYF. The CDR3 DNA sequence: TGTGCCAGCAGTCTCGGGACGGTAGAAGAGACCCAGTACTTC.

Comment on this clonotype: The junction and the germline gene differ at one end; a read error may be behind it. The chain has TRBV14 and TRBJ1-2; 7 bases match TRBD1. This CDR3 spans 14 amino acids. Germline loops: CDR1 SGHDN, CDR2 FVKESK. The DNA of the CDR3 is TGTGCCAGCAGCCAGCAGACGCGACAGGGTGGATTCATGTTC. Translation gives CASSQQTRQGGFMF. Drawing the rest from reference TRBV14 and TRBJ1-2, the complete variable domain is EAGVTQFPSHSVIEKGQTVTLRCDPISGHDNLYWYRRVMGKEIKFLLHFVKESKQDESGMPNNRFLAERTGGTYSTLKVQPAELEDSGVYFCASSQQTRQGGFMFGSGTRLTVV.

The chain joins TRBV10-1 to TRBJ2-2; a weak D match, TRBD1 (5 bases). V was trimmed by 5 bases and J by 3 bases, leaving 22 bases between them. Germline-derived CDR1 and CDR2 are WNHNN and SYGVQD (reference sequence). This CDR3 is 18 amino acids long. The CDR3 coding sequence is TGCGCCAGCAGTAATGCAATGGGTCAGGGAATTTACACCGGGGAGCTGTTTTTT. It translates to CASSNAMGQGIYTGELFF.

The V call is TRBV3-1, the J call TRBJ2-4, with a tentative D call TRBD2 (6 bases). The V gene's germline CDR1 is LGHDT and CDR2 YNNKEL (reference sequence). This CDR3 has 15 amino acids. The germline V and J ends were trimmed by 1 base and 1 base, with 8 bases remaining between them. The CDR3 DNA follows: TGTGCCAGCAGCCAAGGGAGGGTGGCCAAAAACATTCAGTACTTC. Translating gives CASSQGRVAKNIQYF.

The CDR3, as DNA: TGTGCCACCAGTGAAACCGGGACAGCGAACTATGGCTACACCTTC. It yields the protein CATSETGTANYGYTF. The gene calls are TRBV24-1 and TRBJ1-2; TRBD1 agrees at 7 bases. With V trimmed by 4 bases and J by 2 bases, 6 bases remained unmatched. The length of the CDR3 is 15 residues. Germline CDR1 is KGHDR and CDR2 is SFDVKD.

The sample holds a few counts of this clonotype. The CDR3 here is CASSQKGRGAEEQFF. The CDR3 DNA reads as TGTGCCAGCAGCCAAAAAGGGCGGGGGGCAGAGGAGCAGTTCTTC. J is TRBJ2-1 and V is TRBV3-1, with 8 bases fitting TRBD2. V gave up 2 bases and J gave up 10 bases; unmatched junction bases: 10. The germline V gene encodes CDR1 LGHDT and CDR2 YNNKEL (reference sequence). The CDR3 sequence is 15 residues long.

V gene TRBV20-1 combines with J gene TRBJ2-1; the match to TRBD2 covers 7 bases. The CDR3 is made up of 16 amino acids. J was trimmed by 3 bases and V by 0 bases; bases with no gene match: 8. Germline CDR1 is DFQATT and CDR2 is SNEGSKA (reference sequence). The CDR3 sequence is CSARDRIAGYYNEQFF. Written as DNA, the CDR3 is TGCAGTGCTAGAGATAGGATAGCGGGTTACTACAATGAGCAGTTCTTC.

The chain combines TRBV3-1 with TRBJ1-1, with D perhaps matching TRBD1 (6 bases). Trimming pared 8 bases from V and 4 bases from J, leaving 17 bases between. Germline V gene lookup returns CDR1 LGHDT and CDR2 YNNKEL (reference sequence). The CDR3 is 14 residues long. CDR3 amino acids: CASGAQGRGTEAFF. The DNA of the CDR3 is TGTGCCAGCGGAGCACAGGGAAGAGGCACTGAAGCTTTCTTT.

This clonotype was counted only a few times. This rearrangement joins TRBV5-1 to TRBJ2-4; 8 nucleotides align to TRBD2. The CDR3 length is 15 residues. V dropped 0 bases and J dropped 6; count of bases not matched to a gene: 5. Germline V gene data show CDR1 as SGHRS and CDR2 as YFSETQ. The CDR3 protein is CASSLGGLDLNIQYF. Written as DNA, the CDR3 is TGCGCCAGCAGCTTGGGGGGACTAGATTTAAACATTCAGTACTTC.

This clonotype was detected a few times. The gene calls are TRBV7-8 and TRBJ2-2, with 9 bases identical to TRBD2. Germline lookup yields CDR1 SGHVS and CDR2 FQNEAQ. V shed 5 bases and J 5 bases; nucleotides not matched to a gene: 15. The CDR3 loop spans 18 amino acids. In DNA form, the CDR3 reads TGTGCCAGCAGCCTCGCCCTCGGGCTAGCGGGGCCTACCGGGGAGCTGTTTTTT. Translated, it gives CASSLALGLAGPTGELFF.

Many counts were recorded for this clonotype. The chain is built from TRBV10-2 and TRBJ1-1, with TRBD1 identical over 7 bases. The germline gives CDR1 WSHSY, CDR2 SAAADI. The CDR3 runs to 14 residues. The trim removed 6 bases at V and 4 bases at J, leaving 8 bases unmatched. The CDR3 DNA follows: TGCGCCAGCAGCGGGGACAGACTAACCACTGAAGCTTTCTTT. Its protein product is CASSGDRLTTEAFF.

V is TRBV9 and J is TRBJ2-3; D may match TRBD1 or TRBD2 (5 bases each). Germline assignment: CDR1 SGDLS and CDR2 YYNGEE. The CDR3 length is 13 residues. CDR3 coding DNA: TGTTACCTGAGGGGAAGCAGCACAGATACGCAGTATTTT. It translates to CYLRGSSTDTQYF.

This clonotype was seen repeatedly, ten times or more. The V call is TRBV12-3 or TRBV12-4, the J call TRBJ2-2, with D possibly matching TRBD1 (5 bases). The CDR3 covers 15 residues. Trimming pared 5 bases from V and 2 bases from J, leaving 12 bases between. CDR3 protein: CASSLTTENTGELFF. CDR3 sequence (DNA): TGTGCCAGCAGTCTTACGACAGAAAACACCGGGGAGCTGTTTTTT.

This clonotype has more than one count but fewer than ten. The chain employs TRBV5-1 and TRBJ2-2; D is perhaps TRBD2 (5 bases). The CDR3 length is 14 residues. V lost 5 bases and J 1 base, leaving 9 bases between the germline ends. Germline-derived CDR1 and CDR2 are SGHRS and YFSETQ. The CDR3 DNA follows: TGCGCCAGCAGGATCCGGGGGAACACCGGGGAGCTGTTTTTT. Translation gives CASRIRGNTGELFF. The full variable domain, its missing parts supplied by reference TRBV5-1 and TRBJ2-2, is KAGVTQTPRYLIKTRGQQVTLSCSPISGHRSVSWYQQTPGQGLQFLFEYFSETQRNKGNFPGRFSGRQFSNSRSEMNVSTLELGDSALYLCASRIRGNTGELFFGEGSRLTVL.

This chain links TRBV29-1 with TRBJ1-2; D ambiguous. In germline, CDR1 is SQVTM, CDR2 ANQGSEA. Deletions cut 2 bases from V and 4 bases from J, with 11 bases between. The length of the CDR3 is 13 residues. The CDR3 loop reads CSVEWPTGYGYTF. For the CDR3, the DNA is TGCAGCGTTGAATGGCCCACGGGCTATGGCTACACCTTC.

V usage is TRBV7-6 and J usage is TRBJ2-7; no clear D gene. Germline loops: CDR1 SGHVS, CDR2 FNYEAQ. Trimming shortened V by 5 bases and J by 5 bases, and 10 bases separated the two germline ends. The CDR3 loop spans 12 amino acids. The CDR3 DNA is TGTGCCAGCAGCCTGTATAAGGACGAGCAGTACTTC. It encodes CASSLYKDEQYF. Drawing the rest from reference TRBV7-6 and TRBJ2-7, the complete variable domain is GAGVSQSPRYKVTKRGQDVALRCDPISGHVSLYWYRQALGQGPEFLTYFNYEAQQDKSGLPNDRFSAERPEGSISTLTIQRTEQRDSAMYRCASSLYKDEQYFGPGTRLTVT.